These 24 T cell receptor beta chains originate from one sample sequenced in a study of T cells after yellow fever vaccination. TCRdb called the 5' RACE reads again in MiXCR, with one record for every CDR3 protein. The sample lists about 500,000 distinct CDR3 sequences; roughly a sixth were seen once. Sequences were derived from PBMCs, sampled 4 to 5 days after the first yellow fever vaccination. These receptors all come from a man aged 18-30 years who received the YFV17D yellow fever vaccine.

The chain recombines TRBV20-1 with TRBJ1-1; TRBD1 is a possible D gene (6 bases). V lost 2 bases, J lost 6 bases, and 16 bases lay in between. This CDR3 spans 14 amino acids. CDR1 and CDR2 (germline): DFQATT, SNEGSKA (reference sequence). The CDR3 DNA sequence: TGCAGTGCTAGAAGATCGACAGGATCGGCTGAAGCTTTCTTT. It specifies CSARRSTGSAEAFF.

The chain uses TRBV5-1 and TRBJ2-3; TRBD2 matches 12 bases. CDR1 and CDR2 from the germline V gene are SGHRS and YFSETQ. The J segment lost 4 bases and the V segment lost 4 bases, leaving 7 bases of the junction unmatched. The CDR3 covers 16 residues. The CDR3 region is CASSRLAGGQSDTQYF. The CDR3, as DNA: TGCGCCAGCAGCCGGCTAGCGGGGGGGCAGTCAGATACGCAGTATTTT.

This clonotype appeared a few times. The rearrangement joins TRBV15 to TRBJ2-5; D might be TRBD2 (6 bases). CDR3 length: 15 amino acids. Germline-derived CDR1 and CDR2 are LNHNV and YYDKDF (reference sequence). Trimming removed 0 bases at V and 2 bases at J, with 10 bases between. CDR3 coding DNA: TGTGCCACCAGCAGAGACCGGGGACTGCAAGAGACCCAGTACTTC. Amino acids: CATSRDRGLQETQYF.

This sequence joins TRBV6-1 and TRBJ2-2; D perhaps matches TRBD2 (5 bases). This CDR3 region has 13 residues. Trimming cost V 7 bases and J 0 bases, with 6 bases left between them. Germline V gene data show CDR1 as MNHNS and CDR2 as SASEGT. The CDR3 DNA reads TGTGCCAGCATGAGGGCGAACACCGGGGAGCTGTTTTTT. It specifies CASMRANTGELFF.

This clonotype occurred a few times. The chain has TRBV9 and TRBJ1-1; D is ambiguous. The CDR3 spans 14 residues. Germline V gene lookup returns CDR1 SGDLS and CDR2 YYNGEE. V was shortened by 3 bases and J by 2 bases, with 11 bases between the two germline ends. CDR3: CASSAWTDNTEAFF. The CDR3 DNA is TGTGCCAGCAGCGCCTGGACGGATAACACTGAAGCTTTCTTT.

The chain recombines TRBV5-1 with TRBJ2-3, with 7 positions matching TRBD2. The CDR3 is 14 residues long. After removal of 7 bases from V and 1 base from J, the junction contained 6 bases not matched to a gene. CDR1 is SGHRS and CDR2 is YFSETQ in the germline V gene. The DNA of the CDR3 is TGCGCCAGCCTCCGGGGGGACGGCACAGATACGCAGTATTTT. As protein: CASLRGDGTDTQYF.

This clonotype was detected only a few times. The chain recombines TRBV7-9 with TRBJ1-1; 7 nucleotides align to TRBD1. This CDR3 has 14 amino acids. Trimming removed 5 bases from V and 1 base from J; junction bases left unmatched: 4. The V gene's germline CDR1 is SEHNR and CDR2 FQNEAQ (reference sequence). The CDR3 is CASSATGWNTEAFF. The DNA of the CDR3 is TGTGCCAGCAGCGCGACAGGGTGGAACACTGAAGCTTTCTTT.

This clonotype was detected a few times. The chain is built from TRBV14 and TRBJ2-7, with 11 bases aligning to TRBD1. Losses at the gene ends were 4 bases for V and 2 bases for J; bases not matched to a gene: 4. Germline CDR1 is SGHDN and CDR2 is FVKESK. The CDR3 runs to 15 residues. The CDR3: CASSPRTGGAYEQYF. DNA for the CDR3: TGTGCCAGCAGCCCCCGGACAGGGGGCGCCTACGAGCAGTACTTC.

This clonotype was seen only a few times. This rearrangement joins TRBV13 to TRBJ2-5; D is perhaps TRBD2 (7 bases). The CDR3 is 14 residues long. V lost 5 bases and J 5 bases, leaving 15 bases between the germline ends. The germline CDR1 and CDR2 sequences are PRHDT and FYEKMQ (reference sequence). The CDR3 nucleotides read TGTGCCAGCAGCCGCGGGGGCCGGTGGGAGACCCAGTACTTC. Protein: CASSRGGRWETQYF. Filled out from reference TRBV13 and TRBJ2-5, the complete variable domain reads AAGVIQSPRHLIKEKRETATLKCYPIPRHDTVYWYQQGPGQDPQFLISFYEKMQSDKGSIPDRFSAQQFSDYHSELNMSSLELGDSALYFCASSRGGRWETQYFGPGTRLLVL.

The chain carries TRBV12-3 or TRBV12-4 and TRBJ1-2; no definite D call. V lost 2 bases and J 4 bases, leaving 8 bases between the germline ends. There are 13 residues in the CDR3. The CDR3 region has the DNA TGTGCCAGCAGTTTAAACGGCCTCTATGGCTACACCTTC. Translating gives CASSLNGLYGYTF.

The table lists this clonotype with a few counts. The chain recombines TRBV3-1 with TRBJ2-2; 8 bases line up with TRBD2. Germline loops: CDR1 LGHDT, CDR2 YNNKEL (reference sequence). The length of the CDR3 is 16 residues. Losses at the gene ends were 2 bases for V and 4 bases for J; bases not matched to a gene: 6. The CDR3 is CASSQPGGGTTGELFF. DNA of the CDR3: TGTGCCAGCAGCCAACCGGGGGGGGGCACCACCGGGGAGCTGTTTTTT.

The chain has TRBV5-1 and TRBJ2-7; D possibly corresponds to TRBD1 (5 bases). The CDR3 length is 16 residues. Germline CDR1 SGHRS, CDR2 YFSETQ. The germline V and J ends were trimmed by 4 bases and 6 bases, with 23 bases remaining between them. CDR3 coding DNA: TGCGCCAGCAGCCCCTCCCCAGGGCCCCAAAGGGTCGAGCAGTACTTC. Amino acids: CASSPSPGPQRVEQYF.

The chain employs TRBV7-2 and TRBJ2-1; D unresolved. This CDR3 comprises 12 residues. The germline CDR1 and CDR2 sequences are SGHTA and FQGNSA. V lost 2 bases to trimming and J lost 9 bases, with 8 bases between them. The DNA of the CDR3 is TGTGCCAGCAGCTTATGGGGTATTGAGCAGTTCTTC. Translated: CASSLWGIEQFF.

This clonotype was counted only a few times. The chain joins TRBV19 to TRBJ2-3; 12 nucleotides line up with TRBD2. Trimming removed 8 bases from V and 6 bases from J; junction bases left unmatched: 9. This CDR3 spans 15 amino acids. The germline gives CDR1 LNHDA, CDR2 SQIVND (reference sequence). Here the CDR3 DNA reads TGTGCCAGTCGACTAGCGGGGGCGCCCAGCGATACGCAGTATTTT. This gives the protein CASRLAGAPSDTQYF.

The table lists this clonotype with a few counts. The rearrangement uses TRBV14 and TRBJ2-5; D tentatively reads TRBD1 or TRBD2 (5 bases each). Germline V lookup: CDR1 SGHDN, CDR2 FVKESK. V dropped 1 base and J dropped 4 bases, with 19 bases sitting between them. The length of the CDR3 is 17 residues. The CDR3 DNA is TGTGCCAGCAGCCAAGTTTATAGAAAGGGGAGACGAGAGACCCAGTACTTC. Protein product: CASSQVYRKGRRETQYF. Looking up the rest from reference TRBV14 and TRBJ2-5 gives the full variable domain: EAGVTQFPSHSVIEKGQTVTLRCDPISGHDNLYWYRRVMGKEIKFLLHFVKESKQDESGMPNNRFLAERTGGTYSTLKVQPAELEDSGVYFCASSQVYRKGRRETQYFGPGTRLLVL.

The CDR3 region is CASSLELGGSAYEQYF. The DNA for the CDR3 is TGTGCCAGCAGCTTAGAGCTGGGTGGCAGCGCCTACGAGCAGTACTTC. V usage is TRBV7-2 and J usage is TRBJ2-7, with D unclear. Germline V gene lookup returns CDR1 SGHTA and CDR2 FQGNSA. The V end lost 1 base, the J end lost 2 bases, and 15 bases lay between the germline ends. There are 16 residues in the CDR3.

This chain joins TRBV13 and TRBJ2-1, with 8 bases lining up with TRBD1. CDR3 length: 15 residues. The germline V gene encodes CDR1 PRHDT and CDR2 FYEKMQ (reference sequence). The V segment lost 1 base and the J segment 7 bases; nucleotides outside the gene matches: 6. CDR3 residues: CASSLEGQARNEQFF. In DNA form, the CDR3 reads TGTGCCAGCAGCTTAGAGGGACAGGCGCGTAATGAGCAGTTCTTC.

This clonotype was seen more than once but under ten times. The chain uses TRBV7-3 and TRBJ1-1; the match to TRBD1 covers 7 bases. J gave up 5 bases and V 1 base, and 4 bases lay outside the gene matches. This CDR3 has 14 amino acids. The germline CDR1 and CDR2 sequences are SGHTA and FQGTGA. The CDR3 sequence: CASSLNSGGTEAFF. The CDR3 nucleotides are TGTGCCAGCAGCTTAAACTCAGGGGGGACTGAAGCTTTCTTT.

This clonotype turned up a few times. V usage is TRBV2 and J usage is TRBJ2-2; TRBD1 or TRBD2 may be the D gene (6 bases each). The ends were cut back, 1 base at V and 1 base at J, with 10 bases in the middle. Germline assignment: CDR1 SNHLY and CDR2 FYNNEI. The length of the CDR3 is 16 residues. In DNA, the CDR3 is TGTGCCAGCAGTGAAGAGGGGGGATGGAACACCGGGGAGCTGTTTTTT. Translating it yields CASSEEGGWNTGELFF.

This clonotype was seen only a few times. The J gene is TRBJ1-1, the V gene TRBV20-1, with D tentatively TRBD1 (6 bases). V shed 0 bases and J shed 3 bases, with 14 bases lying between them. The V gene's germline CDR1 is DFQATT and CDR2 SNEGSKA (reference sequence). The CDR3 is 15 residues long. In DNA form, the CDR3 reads TGCAGTGCTAGAGATCCTCCAGGGGTGGACACTGAAGCTTTCTTT. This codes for CSARDPPGVDTEAFF.

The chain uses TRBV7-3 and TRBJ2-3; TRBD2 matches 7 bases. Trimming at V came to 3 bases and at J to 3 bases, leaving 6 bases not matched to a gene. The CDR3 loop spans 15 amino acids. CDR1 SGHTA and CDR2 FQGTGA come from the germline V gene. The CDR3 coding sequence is TGTGCCAGCAGCTTTGGGGGGGGATTGACAGATACGCAGTATTTT. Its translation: CASSFGGGLTDTQYF.

This CDR3 is CDGRLETQYF. CDR3 coding DNA: TGTGACGGCCGCTTAGAGACCCAGTACTTC. This rearrangement joins TRBV7-9 to TRBJ2-5, with unresolved D. This CDR3 contains 10 residues. Germline CDR1 reads SEHNR; CDR2 reads FQNEAQ (reference sequence).

The DNA of the CDR3 is TGTGCCAGCAGCTTCGGGACTAGTTCCTACGAGCAGTACTTC. Protein: CASSFGTSSYEQYF. The rearrangement links TRBV7-9 to TRBJ2-7; 8 bases align to TRBD2. Trimming at V came to 3 bases and at J to 1 base, leaving 2 bases not matched to a gene. This CDR3 has 14 amino acids. Germline lookup yields CDR1 SEHNR and CDR2 FQNEAQ (reference sequence).

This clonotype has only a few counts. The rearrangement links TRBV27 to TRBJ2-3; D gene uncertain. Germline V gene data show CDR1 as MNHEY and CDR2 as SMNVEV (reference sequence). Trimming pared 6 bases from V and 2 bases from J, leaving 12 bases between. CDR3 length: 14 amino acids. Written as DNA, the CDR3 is TGTGCCAGCAGGCACCCCGCGGCCACAGATACGCAGTATTTT. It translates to CASRHPAATDTQYF.